This record looks at one T cell receptor beta chain sequence and its context. Its antigen is unidentified. This entry is derived from a study of cytomegalovirus exposure and HLA in healthy donors. Across the whole study: The use of the same platform for the 110 or so validation repertoires and the 666 first-cohort repertoires was reported by a later analysis.

Findings of the study overall: Some public TCRs appeared in many individuals, while most sequences were rare. It was approximately 160 TCR beta chains that were listed as cytomegalovirus-associated.

Generated by immunoSEQ multiplex PCR, the TCRdb table keeps only in-frame clones and is missing some. There are under 200,000 clones in the sample; roughly 95% occur only once, and more than 0.7% lies in the top ten. The germline gives CDR1 MNHEY, CDR2 SVGAGI. Trimming removed 0 bases from V and 9 bases from J; junction bases left unmatched: 4. The CDR3 extends over 15 amino acids. These donors were members of the roughly 120-subject validation cohort, a group separate from the approximately 700-subject first cohort. Input material: PBMCs. This clonotype originated in a woman in her late teens or twenties in good health and CMV-seronegative. The rearrangement links TRBV6-5 to TRBJ1-6; TRBD1 matches 8 bases. The CDR3 sequence is CASSYSRGLGSPLHF. The CDR3 nucleotides are TGTGCCAGCAGTTACTCCAGGGGGCTGGGTTCACCCCTCCACTTT.